This T cell receptor beta chain was retrieved from a study of T cells in Graves' hyperthyroidism and ophthalmopathy. Uncontrolled infection, other autoimmune disease, pregnancy or lactation excluded patients. Source material for PBMCs was around 10 ml fresh peripheral blood. The CDR3 consists of 16 residues. The V and J ends lost 3 bases and 0 bases, in that order; junction bases with no gene match: 6. Germline V gene sequence: CDR1 SGHNT, CDR2 YYREEE (reference sequence). From RNA transcripts, TCR beta CDR3 regions were amplified. The HTBI primer set was used in a first-round RT-PCR of the TCR CDR3. TCRdb used MiXCR to reprocess the multiplex PCR reads, holding one entry per CDR3 protein. The profile shows about 600,000 distinct CDR3 sequences, 14% of them singletons. Worth noting for this clonotype: The antigen remains unidentified.

Points from the study as a whole: Most clonotypes expanded in the thyroid (above 0.001) were also present in blood.

This receptor was taken from a woman in her 50s with Graves' ophthalmopathy. This rearrangement joins TRBV5-4 to TRBJ2-3; 8 nucleotides match TRBD2. The specimen sequenced was blood. The CDR3 DNA sequence: TGTGCCAGCAGCTCCCAGCGGGAGTGGAGCACAGATACGCAGTATTTT. This gives the protein CASSSQREWSTDTQYF.